The 31 T cell receptor beta chains below all came from one sample that was sequenced in a study of TIL therapy for anti-PD-1-resistant metastatic lung cancer. Time point specified: pre-treatment sample, taken before nivolumab and TIL therapy. Sequencing used immunoSEQ v3. The data were produced by immunoSEQ multiplex PCR, yet TCRdb's version contains in-frame clones alone and is incomplete. The sample carries about 50,000 clones, 70% to 80% recorded once. Specimen: blood, collected at baseline. The receptors stem from a woman between 30 and 80 years old with non-small cell lung cancer.

V is TRBV5-1 and J is TRBJ1-2; possible D gene TRBD1, 6 bases. Germline CDR1 is SGHRS and CDR2 is YFSETQ. The CDR3 is made up of 14 amino acids. Deletions cut 5 bases from V and 7 bases from J, with 18 bases between. CDR3 DNA sequence: TGCGCCAGCAGTTTTTTCTTGGGGGGCGTTGGCTACACCTTC. Residues: CASSFFLGGVGYTF.

CDR3 bases: TGTGCCAGCAGTGAAGACCTAGCGGGAGGAACAGTCGGGAGCACAGATACGCAGTATTTT. It specifies CASSEDLAGGTVGSTDTQYF. The J gene is TRBJ2-3, the V gene TRBV6-1; TRBD2 matches 11 bases. Germline V gene data show CDR1 as MNHNS and CDR2 as SASEGT. Losses at the gene ends were 1 base for V and 0 bases for J; bases not matched to a gene: 12. The CDR3 sequence is 20 residues long.

This clone was observed a single time. The chain recombines TRBV5-4 with TRBJ2-5; D might be TRBD1 or TRBD2, each matching 5 bases. The CDR3 has 14 amino acids. V lost 2 bases and J lost 3, with 11 bases in between. Germline assignment: CDR1 SGHNT and CDR2 YYREEE (reference sequence). CDR3 bases: TGTGCCAGCAGCTTTCCCGGGACCGAAGAGACCCAGTACTTC. It specifies CASSFPGTEETQYF.

A single count supports this clone. V is TRBV2 and J is TRBJ1-5; 7 bases agree with TRBD1. The V segment lost 6 bases and the J segment 0 bases; nucleotides outside the gene matches: 14. Germline V gives CDR1 SNHLY, CDR2 FYNNEI. This CDR3 comprises 18 residues. The CDR3 protein is CASSVDYPGTASNQPQHF. For the CDR3, the DNA is TGTGCCAGCAGCGTAGACTACCCCGGGACAGCTAGCAATCAGCCCCAGCATTTT.

A note on this clone: Other DNA sequences in the same sample also yield this CDR3. V usage is TRBV19 and J usage is TRBJ2-3; 7 positions agree with TRBD1. The CDR3 consists of 14 residues. With 3 bases clipped from V and 2 bases from J, the junction kept 2 bases outside the gene matches. Per the germline V gene, CDR1 is LNHDA and CDR2 is SQIVND (reference sequence). CDR3 in amino acids: CASSIGTDTDTQYF. CDR3 DNA sequence: TGTGCCAGTAGTATCGGGACAGACACAGATACGCAGTATTTT.

The chain employs TRBV19 and TRBJ2-1, with no clear D. The germline gives CDR1 LNHDA, CDR2 SQIVND (reference sequence). CDR3 size: 15 residues. V was clipped by 3 bases and J by 3 bases, with 12 bases between them. The CDR3 DNA reads as TGTGCCAGTAGTATCCAACGAGCCGTCTACAATGAGCAGTTCTTC. This gives the protein CASSIQRAVYNEQFF.

There are a few counts of this clone. The rearrangement uses TRBV2 and TRBJ1-1; 8 positions match TRBD1. The CDR3 extends over 13 amino acids. From germline, CDR1 is SNHLY and CDR2 FYNNEI. V lost 7 bases and J lost 7; bases outside the gene matches: 8. CDR3 nucleotides: TGTGCCAGCAAGGTGGACAGGGCGGATGAAGCTTTCTTT. Its translation: CASKVDRADEAFF.

The V call is TRBV7-9, the J call TRBJ1-1; D is unclear. CDR1 SEHNR and CDR2 FQNEAQ come from the germline V gene (reference sequence). V was clipped by 1 base and J by 10 bases, with 19 bases between them. This CDR3 has 15 amino acids. The CDR3: CASSLGAASRSGAFF. CDR3 nucleotides: TGTGCCAGCAGCTTAGGTGCGGCCAGCCGATCGGGAGCTTTCTTT.

The chain uses TRBV10-3 and TRBJ1-1, with 7 bases identical to TRBD1. The CDR3 loop spans 13 amino acids. The germline CDR1 and CDR2 sequences are ENHRY and SYGVKD. J was trimmed by 5 bases and V by 5 bases; bases with no gene match: 5. The CDR3 DNA is TGTGCCATCAGTAGACAGGGCGGAACTGAAGCTTTCTTT. It encodes CAISRQGGTEAFF.

The chain uses TRBV7-2 and TRBJ1-1, with D unresolved. There are 13 residues in the CDR3. CDR1 is SGHTA, CDR2 FQGNSA, per germline. V gave up 5 bases and J gave up 4 bases, with 11 bases separating them. In DNA, the CDR3 is TGTGCCAGCAGCGGTGGCCAGAGCACTGAAGCTTTCTTT. Residues: CASSGGQSTEAFF.

In nucleotides, the CDR3 is TGTGCCAGTAGTATAAGACTTAGTCGAGCAGGGGGGTCCTACGAGCAGTACTTC. Its protein is CASSIRLSRAGGSYEQYF. The chain is built from TRBV19 and TRBJ2-7, with a tentative D call TRBD1 (7 bases). The V gene's germline CDR1 is LNHDA and CDR2 SQIVND (reference sequence). The CDR3 has 18 amino acids. V was shortened by 2 bases and J by 1 base, with 21 bases between the two germline ends.

V and J are TRBV7-2 and TRBJ1-6; TRBD1 matches 7 bases. Germline V gene lookup returns CDR1 SGHTA and CDR2 FQGNSA. The V segment lost 5 bases and the J segment 7 bases; nucleotides outside the gene matches: 5. CDR3 length: 14 amino acids. The CDR3 loop reads CASSKTGSNSPLHF. CDR3 sequence (DNA): TGTGCCAGCAGCAAGACAGGGTCGAATTCACCCCTCCACTTT.

The genes are TRBV6-5 and TRBJ1-1; possible D gene TRBD1, 6 bases. From germline, CDR1 is MNHEY and CDR2 SVGAGI. The CDR3 consists of 15 residues. V lost 4 bases, J lost 4 bases, and 16 bases lay in between. This CDR3 is CASSLQLGGSTEAFF. Written as DNA, the CDR3 is TGTGCCAGCAGTTTACAGTTAGGGGGTAGCACTGAAGCTTTCTTT.

The gene calls are TRBV5-1 and TRBJ2-3, with TRBD2 matching over 10 bases. The V gene's germline CDR1 is SGHRS and CDR2 YFSETQ. This CDR3 spans 16 amino acids. The V and J ends lost 3 bases and 2 bases, in that order; junction bases with no gene match: 6. As DNA, the CDR3 is TGCGCCAGCAGCTCGGGGACTAGCGATTACACAGATACGCAGTATTTT. Its translation is CASSSGTSDYTDTQYF. Complete variable domain (other parts from reference TRBV5-1 and TRBJ2-3): KAGVTQTPRYLIKTRGQQVTLSCSPISGHRSVSWYQQTPGQGLQFLFEYFSETQRNKGNFPGRFSGRQFSNSRSEMNVSTLELGDSALYLCASSSGTSDYTDTQYFGPGTRLTVL.

This sequence joins TRBV15 and TRBJ2-1; 8 bases match TRBD1. Germline loops: CDR1 LNHNV, CDR2 YYDKDF (reference sequence). The CDR3 is 17 residues long. The V gene end was trimmed by 2 bases and the J gene end by 4 bases; junction bases not matched to a gene: 10. DNA for the CDR3: TGTGCCACCAGCAGATCTTCCGGACAGGGTAATTACAATGAGCAGTTCTTC. It specifies CATSRSSGQGNYNEQFF.

J is TRBJ1-1 and V is TRBV6-6; D is perhaps TRBD1 (5 bases). There are 15 residues in the CDR3. Germline V gives CDR1 MNHNY, CDR2 SVGAGI (reference sequence). Trimming cost V 2 bases and J 0 bases, with 10 bases left between them. CDR3 loop: CASSYAGWMNTEAFF. CDR3 nucleotide sequence: TGTGCCAGCAGTTACGCAGGGTGGATGAACACTGAAGCTTTCTTT.

The chain employs TRBV4-2 and TRBJ2-7; TRBD2 matches 8 bases. J gave up 0 bases and V 1 base, and 2 bases lay outside the gene matches. Germline lookup yields CDR1 LGHNA and CDR2 YNFKEQ. The CDR3 runs to 15 residues. The CDR3 region has the DNA TGTGCCAGCAGCCAAGTGAGCGGGAGCTCCTACGAGCAGTACTTC. Amino acids: CASSQVSGSSYEQYF.

With respect to this clone: The same CDR3 can be traced to other DNA sequences in this sample. The chain couples TRBV28 to TRBJ1-5; weak D call: TRBD1 (5 bases). From germline, CDR1 is MDHEN and CDR2 SYDVKM. The CDR3 covers 12 residues. The V and J ends lost 6 bases and 7 bases respectively, with 10 bases between them. CDR3 sequence: CASSSGGQPQHF. Written as DNA, the CDR3 is TGTGCCAGCAGCTCTGGGGGGCAGCCCCAGCATTTT.

J is TRBJ2-1 and V is TRBV28, with 8 bases that match TRBD2. CDR3 length: 15 residues. The V segment lost 6 bases and the J segment 7 bases; nucleotides outside the gene matches: 11. Germline-derived CDR1 and CDR2 are MDHEN and SYDVKM. This CDR3 is CASSSLRGGINEQFF. The CDR3 region has the DNA TGTGCCAGCAGCTCCCTCCGGGGGGGGATTAATGAGCAGTTCTTC.

The chain joins TRBV12-5 to TRBJ2-3; 10 positions match TRBD1. CDR3 length: 15 residues. Per germline, CDR1 LGHNT and CDR2 FRNRAP. J was trimmed by 1 base and V by 5 bases; bases with no gene match: 3. CDR3 DNA: TGTGCTAGTGGTCCCGGACAGGGGGGCACAGATACGCAGTATTTT. It encodes CASGPGQGGTDTQYF.

This rearrangement joins TRBV28 to TRBJ2-1; tentatively, D is TRBD1 or TRBD2 (5 bases each). With 3 bases removed from V and 2 bases from J, the gap between germline ends came to 14 bases. CDR1 and CDR2 (germline): MDHEN, SYDVKM. The CDR3 has 16 amino acids. The CDR3 spells CASSLRQTGPYNEQFF. CDR3 in DNA: TGTGCCAGCAGTTTGCGGCAGACGGGGCCCTACAATGAGCAGTTCTTC.

The chain links TRBV27 to TRBJ2-7; D uncertain. From germline, CDR1 is MNHEY and CDR2 SMNVEV (reference sequence). Trimming removed 0 bases from V and 6 bases from J, with 9 bases in between. The CDR3 has 13 residues. In DNA form, the CDR3 reads TGTGCCAGCAGTTTATCAACCCGGCTCGAGCAGTACTTC. This encodes CASSLSTRLEQYF.

V gene TRBV10-2 combines with J gene TRBJ2-1, with D perhaps being TRBD1 or TRBD2 (5 bases each). CDR3 length: 14 amino acids. V lost 3 bases and J 4 bases, leaving 10 bases between the germline ends. The V gene's germline CDR1 is WSHSY and CDR2 SAAADI. The CDR3 DNA is TGCGCCAGCAGTGACGGGGACGGGTACAATGAGCAGTTCTTC. Translation gives CASSDGDGYNEQFF.

This clone has only one observation. The genes are TRBV5-4 and TRBJ1-1, with D possibly TRBD1 on 5 matching bases. V was cut by 1 base and J by 4 bases, with 14 bases left in between. The CDR3 has 15 residues. Per germline, CDR1 SGHNT and CDR2 YYREEE (reference sequence). CDR3 in amino acids: CASSLSLGQGTEAFF. The DNA of the CDR3 is TGTGCCAGCAGCTTGTCTCTGGGTCAGGGCACTGAAGCTTTCTTT.

This chain joins TRBV5-8 and TRBJ1-2; the match to TRBD1 covers 8 bases. Trimming at V came to 3 bases and at J to 3 bases, leaving 10 bases not matched to a gene. The length of the CDR3 is 16 residues. The V gene's germline CDR1 is SGHTS and CDR2 YDEGEE. For the CDR3, the DNA is TGTGCCAGCAGCTCCCGTGCTGGACAGGGAGACTATGGCTACACCTTC. It yields the protein CASSSRAGQGDYGYTF.

On this clone itself: Other DNA sequences in this specimen translate into the identical CDR3. The genes are TRBV7-9 and TRBJ1-1; no clear D gene. There are 13 residues in the CDR3. The germline V gene has CDR1 SEHNR and CDR2 FQNEAQ (reference sequence). Trimming pared 2 bases from V and 1 base from J, leaving 5 bases between. The CDR3 loop is CASSLTGNTEAFF. The CDR3, as DNA: TGTGCCAGCAGCTTAACCGGGAACACTGAAGCTTTCTTT.

The chain links TRBV29-1 to TRBJ2-1; TRBD1 aligns across 9 bases. Germline values: CDR1 SQVTM, CDR2 ANQGSEA. V lost 7 bases, J lost 9 bases, and 10 bases stayed unmatched. The CDR3 length is 13 residues. The CDR3, as DNA: TGCAGCGCTAGAGGCGGACAGGGGAGTGAGCAGTTCTTC. Encoded protein: CSARGGQGSEQFF.

The gene calls are TRBV4-3 and TRBJ1-4, with 12 bases aligning to TRBD1. This CDR3 has 20 residues. Trimming cost V 4 bases and J 3 bases; bases outside gene matches: 15. CDR1 LGHNA and CDR2 YSLEER come from the germline V gene. DNA of the CDR3: TGCGCCAGCAGCCCTGGGACAGGGGGCTGGGAAGAGGGTGCTAATGAAAAACTGTTTTTT. Protein sequence: CASSPGTGGWEEGANEKLFF.

V and J are TRBV20-1 and TRBJ2-1; D is unclear. The germline V gene has CDR1 DFQATT and CDR2 SNEGSKA (reference sequence). V shed 6 bases and J shed 10 bases, with 13 bases lying between them. This CDR3 is built from 11 residues. The CDR3 reads CSADPKIEQFF. In DNA form, the CDR3 reads TGCAGTGCCGATCCGAAGATAGAGCAGTTCTTC.

The chain has TRBV4-2 and TRBJ1-1; D is perhaps TRBD1 (5 bases). From germline, CDR1 is LGHNA and CDR2 YNFKEQ. The CDR3 consists of 18 residues. V was trimmed by 4 bases and J by 1 base, leaving 22 bases between them. The CDR3 DNA is TGTGCCAGCAGCCCGACCCTTCGGGACCGCGGGGAGAACACTGAAGCTTTCTTT. Translating gives CASSPTLRDRGENTEAFF.

The count of this clone is one. CDR3 loop: CASSLGTQLSTDTQYF. In nucleotides, the CDR3 is TGTGCCAGCAGCTTGGGGACACAGTTAAGCACAGATACGCAGTATTTT. The chain joins TRBV5-8 to TRBJ2-3; D may be TRBD1 (5 bases). The germline V and J ends were trimmed by 0 bases and 0 bases, with 11 bases remaining between them. Germline lookup yields CDR1 SGHTS and CDR2 YDEGEE. CDR3 length: 16 amino acids.